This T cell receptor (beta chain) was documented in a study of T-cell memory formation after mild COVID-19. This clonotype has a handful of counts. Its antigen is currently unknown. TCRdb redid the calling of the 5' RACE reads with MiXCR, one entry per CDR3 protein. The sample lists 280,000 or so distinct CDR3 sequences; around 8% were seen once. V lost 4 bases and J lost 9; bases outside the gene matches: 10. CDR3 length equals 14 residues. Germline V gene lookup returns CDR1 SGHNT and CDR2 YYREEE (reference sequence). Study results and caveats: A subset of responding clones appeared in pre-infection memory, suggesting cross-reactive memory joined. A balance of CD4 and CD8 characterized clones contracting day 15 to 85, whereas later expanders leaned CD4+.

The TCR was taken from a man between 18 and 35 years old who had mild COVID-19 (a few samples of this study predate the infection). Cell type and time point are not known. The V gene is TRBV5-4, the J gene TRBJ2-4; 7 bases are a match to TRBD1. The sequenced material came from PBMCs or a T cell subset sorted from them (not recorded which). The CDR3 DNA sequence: TGTGCCAGCAGCCCTGACACAGGGGTGGGCATTCAGTACTTC. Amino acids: CASSPDTGVGIQYF. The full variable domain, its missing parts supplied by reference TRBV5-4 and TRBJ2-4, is ETGVTQSPTHLIKTRGQQVTLRCSSQSGHNTVSWYQQALGQGPQFIFQYYREEENGRGNFPPRFSGLQFPNYSSELNVNALELDDSALYLCASSPDTGVGIQYFGAGTRLSVL.